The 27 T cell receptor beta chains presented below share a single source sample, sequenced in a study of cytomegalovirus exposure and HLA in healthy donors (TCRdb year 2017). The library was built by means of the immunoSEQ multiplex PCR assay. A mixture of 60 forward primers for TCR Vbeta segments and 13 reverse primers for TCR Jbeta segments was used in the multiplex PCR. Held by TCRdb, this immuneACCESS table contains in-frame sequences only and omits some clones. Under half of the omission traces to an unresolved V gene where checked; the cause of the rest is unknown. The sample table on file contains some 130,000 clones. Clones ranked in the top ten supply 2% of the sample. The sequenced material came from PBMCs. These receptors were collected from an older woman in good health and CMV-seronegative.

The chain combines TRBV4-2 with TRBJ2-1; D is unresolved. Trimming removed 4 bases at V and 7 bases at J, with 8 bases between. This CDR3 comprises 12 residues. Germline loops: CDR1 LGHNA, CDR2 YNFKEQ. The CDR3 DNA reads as TGTGCCAGCAGCCGCGACGGGAATGAGCAGTTCTTC. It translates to CASSRDGNEQFF.

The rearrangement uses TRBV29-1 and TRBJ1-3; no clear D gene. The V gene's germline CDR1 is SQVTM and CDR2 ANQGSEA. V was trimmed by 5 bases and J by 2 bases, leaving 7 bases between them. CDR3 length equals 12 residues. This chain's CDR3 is CSVSITGNTIYF. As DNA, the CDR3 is TGCAGCGTTTCTATAACTGGAAACACCATATATTTT.

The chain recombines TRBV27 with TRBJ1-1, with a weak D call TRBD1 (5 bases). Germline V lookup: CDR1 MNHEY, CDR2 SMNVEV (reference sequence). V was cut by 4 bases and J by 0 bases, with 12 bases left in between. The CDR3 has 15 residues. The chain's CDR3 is CASSWGERMNTEAFF. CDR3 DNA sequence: TGTGCCAGCAGTTGGGGGGAAAGAATGAACACTGAAGCTTTCTTT.

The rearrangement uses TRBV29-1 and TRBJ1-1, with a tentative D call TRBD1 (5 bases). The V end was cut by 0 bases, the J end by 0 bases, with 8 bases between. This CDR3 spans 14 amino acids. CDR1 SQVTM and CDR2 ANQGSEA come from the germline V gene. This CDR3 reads CSVEEAGVNTEAFF. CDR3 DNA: TGCAGCGTTGAAGAGGCGGGGGTGAACACTGAAGCTTTCTTT.

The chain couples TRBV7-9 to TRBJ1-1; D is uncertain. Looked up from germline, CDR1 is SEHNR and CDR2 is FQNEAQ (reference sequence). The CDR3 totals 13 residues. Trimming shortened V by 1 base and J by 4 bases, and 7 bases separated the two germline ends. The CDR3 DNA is TGTGCCAGCAGCTTAGTCGTTGTCACTGAAGCTTTCTTT. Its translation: CASSLVVVTEAFF.

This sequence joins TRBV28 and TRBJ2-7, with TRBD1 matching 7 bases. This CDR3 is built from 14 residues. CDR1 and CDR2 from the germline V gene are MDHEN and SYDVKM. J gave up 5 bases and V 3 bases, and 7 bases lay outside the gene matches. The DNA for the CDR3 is TGTGCCAGCAGTTTGTCACAGGGGACCCACGAGCAGTACTTC. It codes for CASSLSQGTHEQYF.

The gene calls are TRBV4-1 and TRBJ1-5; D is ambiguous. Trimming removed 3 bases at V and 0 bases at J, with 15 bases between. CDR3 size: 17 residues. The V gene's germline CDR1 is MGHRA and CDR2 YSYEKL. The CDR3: CASSQTPPGSSNQPQHF. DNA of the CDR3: TGCGCCAGCAGCCAGACCCCCCCGGGGTCTAGCAATCAGCCCCAGCATTTT.

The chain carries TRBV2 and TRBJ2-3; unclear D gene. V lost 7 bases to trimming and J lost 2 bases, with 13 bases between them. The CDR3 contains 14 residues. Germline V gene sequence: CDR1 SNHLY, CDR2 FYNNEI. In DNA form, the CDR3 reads TGTGCCAGCACCCAAGAGGTCCCCACAGATACGCAGTATTTT. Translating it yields CASTQEVPTDTQYF. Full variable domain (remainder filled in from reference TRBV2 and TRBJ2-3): EPEVTQTPSHQVTQMGQEVILRCVPISNHLYFYWYRQILGQKVEFLVSFYNNEISEKSEIFDDQFSVERPDGSNFTLKIRSTKLEDSAMYFCASTQEVPTDTQYFGPGTRLTVL.

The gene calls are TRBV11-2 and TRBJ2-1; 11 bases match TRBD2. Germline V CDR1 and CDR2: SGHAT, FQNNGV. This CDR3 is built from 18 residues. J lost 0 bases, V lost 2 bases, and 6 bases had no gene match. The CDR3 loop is CASSLLAGGQSSYNEQFF. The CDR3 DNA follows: TGTGCCAGCAGCTTACTAGCGGGAGGTCAAAGCTCCTACAATGAGCAGTTCTTC.

CDR3 loop: CASSELGENTGELFF. The CDR3 nucleotides are TGTGCCAGCAGTGAATTGGGAGAGAACACCGGGGAGCTGTTTTTT. This chain connects TRBV6-1 to TRBJ2-2; TRBD2 is a possible D gene (5 bases). The CDR3 runs to 15 residues. The V end was cut by 2 bases, the J end by 1 base, with 8 bases between. In germline, CDR1 is MNHNS, CDR2 SASEGT.

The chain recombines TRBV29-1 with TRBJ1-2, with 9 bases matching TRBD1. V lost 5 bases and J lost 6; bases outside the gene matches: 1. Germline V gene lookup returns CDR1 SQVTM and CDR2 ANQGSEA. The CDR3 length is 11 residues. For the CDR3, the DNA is TGCAGCGTTTGGGACAGGGATGGCTACACCTTC. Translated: CSVWDRDGYTF. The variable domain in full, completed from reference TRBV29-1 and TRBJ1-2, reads SAVISQKPSRDICQRGTSLTIQCQVDSQVTMMFWYRQQPGQSLTLIATANQGSEATYESGFVIDKFPISRPNLTFSTLTVSNMSPEDSSIYLCSVWDRDGYTFGSGTRLTVV.

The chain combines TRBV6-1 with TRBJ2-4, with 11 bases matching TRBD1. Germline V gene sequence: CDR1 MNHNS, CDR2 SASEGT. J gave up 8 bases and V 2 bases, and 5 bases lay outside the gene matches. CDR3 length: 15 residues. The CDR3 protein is CASSERDRGSYIQYF. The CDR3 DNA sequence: TGTGCCAGCAGTGAAAGGGACAGGGGGTCGTACATTCAGTACTTC.

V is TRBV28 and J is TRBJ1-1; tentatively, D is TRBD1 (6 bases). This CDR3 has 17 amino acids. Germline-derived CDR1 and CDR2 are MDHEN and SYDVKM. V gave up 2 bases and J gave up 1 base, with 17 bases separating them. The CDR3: CASSLLTGFVGNTEAFF. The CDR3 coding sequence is TGTGCCAGCAGTTTACTTACAGGGTTTGTCGGGAACACTGAAGCTTTCTTT. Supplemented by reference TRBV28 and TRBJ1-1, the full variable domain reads DVKVTQSSRYLVKRTGEKVFLECVQDMDHENMFWYRQDPGLGLRLIYFSYDVKMKEKGDIPEGYSVSREKKERFSLILESASTNQTSMYLCASSLLTGFVGNTEAFFGQGTRLTVV.

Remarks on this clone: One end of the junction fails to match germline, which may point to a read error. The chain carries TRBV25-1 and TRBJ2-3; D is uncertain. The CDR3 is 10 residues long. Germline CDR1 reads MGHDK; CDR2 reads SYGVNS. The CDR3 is CTSSLDTQYF. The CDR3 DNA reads TGTACCAGCAGTCTAGATACGCAGTATTTT.

For the CDR3, the DNA is TGTGCCACTAGACAGGGAAACATTCAGTACTTC. Translating gives CATRQGNIQYF. The chain uses TRBV10-3 and TRBJ2-4, with 7 bases identical to TRBD1. Trimming at V came to 10 bases and at J to 6 bases, leaving 3 bases not matched to a gene. Germline CDR1 ENHRY, CDR2 SYGVKD. The CDR3 is made up of 11 amino acids.

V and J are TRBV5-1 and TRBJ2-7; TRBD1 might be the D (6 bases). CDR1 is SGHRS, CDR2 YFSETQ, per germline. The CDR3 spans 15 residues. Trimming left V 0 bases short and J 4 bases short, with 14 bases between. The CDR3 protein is CASSLGAGVTYEQYF. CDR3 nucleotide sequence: TGCGCCAGCAGCTTGGGGGCAGGGGTGACTTACGAGCAGTACTTC.

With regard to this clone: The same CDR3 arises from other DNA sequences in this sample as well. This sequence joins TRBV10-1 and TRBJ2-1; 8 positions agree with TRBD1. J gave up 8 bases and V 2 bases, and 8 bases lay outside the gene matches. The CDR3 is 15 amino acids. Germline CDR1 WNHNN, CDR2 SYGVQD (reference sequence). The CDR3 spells CASSEVQGVGYEQFF. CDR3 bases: TGCGCCAGCAGTGAGGTACAGGGGGTCGGGTATGAGCAGTTCTTC.

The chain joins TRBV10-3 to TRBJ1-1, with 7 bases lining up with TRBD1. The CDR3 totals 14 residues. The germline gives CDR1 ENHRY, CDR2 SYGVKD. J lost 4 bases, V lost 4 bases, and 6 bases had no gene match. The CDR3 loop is CAISATGEPTEAFF. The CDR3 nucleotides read TGTGCCATCAGTGCAACAGGGGAGCCCACTGAAGCTTTCTTT.

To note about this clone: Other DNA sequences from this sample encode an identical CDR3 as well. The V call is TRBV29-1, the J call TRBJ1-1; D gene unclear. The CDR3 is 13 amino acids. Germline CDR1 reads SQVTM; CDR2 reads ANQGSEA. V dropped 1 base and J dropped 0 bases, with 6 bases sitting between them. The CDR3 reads CSVEGQMNTEAFF. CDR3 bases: TGCAGCGTTGAAGGGCAGATGAACACTGAAGCTTTCTTT.

CDR3 coding DNA: TGTGCCAGCAGCCTCGCCGGGTATGAGCAGTTCTTC. Residues: CASSLAGYEQFF. The chain employs TRBV14 and TRBJ2-1; no definite D call. The CDR3 totals 12 residues. Germline CDR1 and CDR2: SGHDN and FVKESK. V was clipped by 4 bases and J by 8 bases, with 9 bases between them.

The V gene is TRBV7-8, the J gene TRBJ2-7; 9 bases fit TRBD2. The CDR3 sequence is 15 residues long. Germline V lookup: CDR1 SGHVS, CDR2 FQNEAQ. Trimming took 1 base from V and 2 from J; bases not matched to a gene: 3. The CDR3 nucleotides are TGTGCCAGCAGCTTAGTTCCTAGCGGGGCCTACGAGCAGTACTTC. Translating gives CASSLVPSGAYEQYF.

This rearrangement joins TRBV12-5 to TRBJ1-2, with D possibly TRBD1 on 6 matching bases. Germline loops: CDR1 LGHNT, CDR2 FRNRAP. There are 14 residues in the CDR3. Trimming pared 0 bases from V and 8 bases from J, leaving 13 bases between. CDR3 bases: TGTGCTAGTGGTTTGGTAGGGGGGGTGCGAGGCTACACCTTC. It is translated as CASGLVGGVRGYTF.

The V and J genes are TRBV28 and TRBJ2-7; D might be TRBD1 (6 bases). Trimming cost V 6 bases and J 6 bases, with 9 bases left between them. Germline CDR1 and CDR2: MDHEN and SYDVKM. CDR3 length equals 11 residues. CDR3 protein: CASRLRGEQYF. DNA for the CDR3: TGTGCCAGCAGGCTCAGGGGCGAGCAGTACTTC.

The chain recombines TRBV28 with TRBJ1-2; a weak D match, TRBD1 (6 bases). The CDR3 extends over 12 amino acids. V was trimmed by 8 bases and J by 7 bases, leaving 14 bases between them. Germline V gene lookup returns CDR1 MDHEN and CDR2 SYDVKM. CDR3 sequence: CASRPGGRGYTF. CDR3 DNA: TGTGCCAGCCGACCGGGGGGCCGTGGCTACACCTTC.

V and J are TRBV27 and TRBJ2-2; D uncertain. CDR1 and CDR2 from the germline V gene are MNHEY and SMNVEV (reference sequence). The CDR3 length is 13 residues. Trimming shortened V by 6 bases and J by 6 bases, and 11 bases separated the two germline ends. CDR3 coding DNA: TGTGCCAGCAGCCCAAACAATGCCGGGGAGCTGTTTTTT. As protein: CASSPNNAGELFF.

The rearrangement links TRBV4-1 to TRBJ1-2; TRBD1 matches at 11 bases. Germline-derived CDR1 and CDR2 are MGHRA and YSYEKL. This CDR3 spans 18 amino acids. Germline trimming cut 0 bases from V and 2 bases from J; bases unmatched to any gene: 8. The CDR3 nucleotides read TGCGCCAGCAGCCAAGATCTTGTCCGGACAGGGGGCAACTATGGCTACACCTTC. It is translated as CASSQDLVRTGGNYGYTF.

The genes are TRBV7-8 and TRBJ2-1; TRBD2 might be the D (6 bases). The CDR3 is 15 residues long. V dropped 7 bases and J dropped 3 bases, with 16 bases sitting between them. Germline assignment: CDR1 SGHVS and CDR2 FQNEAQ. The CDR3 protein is CASTSSPSDYNEQFF. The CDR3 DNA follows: TGTGCCAGCACCTCAAGCCCTAGCGACTACAATGAGCAGTTCTTC.